One sample yielded the 29 T cell receptor beta chains listed below, sequenced in a study of cytomegalovirus exposure and HLA in healthy donors (dated by TCRdb to about 2017). Libraries were made using the immunoSEQ multiplex PCR assay. The multiplex PCR relied on a mix of 60 forward primers for TCR Vbeta segments and 13 reverse primers for TCR Jbeta segments. TCRdb re-hosts the immuneACCESS table, in-frame sequences only. Its copies lack some clones; in the studies checked, an unresolved V gene accounts for under half of them, and the cause for the rest is not known. This sample lists around 150,000 clones; 84% were detected once. Of the sample, about 2.6% is held by the ten largest clones. Sequencing input: PBMCs. The receptors were gathered from a boy younger than 10 in good health and CMV-seronegative.

The chain links TRBV9 to TRBJ2-1; a possible D gene is TRBD2 (7 bases). CDR1 and CDR2 from the germline V gene are SGDLS and YYNGEE. The CDR3 spans 17 residues. Trimming cost V 6 bases and J 5 bases, with 24 bases left between them. The CDR3 DNA reads TGTGCCAGCACGGGAGGCGGGGGCCCTTCTGAAGACAATGAGCAGTTCTTC. It encodes CASTGGGGPSEDNEQFF.

In nucleotides, the CDR3 is TGTGCCAGTAGTATTGTCCTGGGACAGGGAAGCCAGCCCCAGCATTTT. This translates into CASSIVLGQGSQPQHF. The rearrangement links TRBV19 to TRBJ1-5, with TRBD1 matching 9 bases. Unmatched junction bases numbered 10, after V lost 3 bases and J lost 7 bases. The CDR3 has 16 residues. Germline CDR1 reads LNHDA; CDR2 reads SQIVND (reference sequence).

The chain joins TRBV15 to TRBJ1-3; 7 bases match TRBD1. CDR3 size: 18 residues. Unmatched junction bases numbered 10, after V lost 2 bases and J lost 0 bases. Germline loops: CDR1 LNHNV, CDR2 YYDKDF (reference sequence). The CDR3 protein is CATSRTPGQFFSGNTIYF. CDR3 coding DNA: TGTGCCACCAGCAGAACCCCGGGACAGTTTTTCTCTGGAAACACCATATATTTT.

This chain joins TRBV6-1 and TRBJ2-3; 15 bases are a match to TRBD2. Germline lookup yields CDR1 MNHNS and CDR2 SASEGT. The CDR3 is made up of 18 amino acids. With 1 base clipped from V and 4 bases from J, the junction kept 6 bases outside the gene matches. The DNA for the CDR3 is TGTGCCAGCAGTGAAGGGACTAGCGGGGGGGCCGGGGCAGATACGCAGTATTTT. Amino acid sequence: CASSEGTSGGAGADTQYF.

The chain employs TRBV7-3 and TRBJ1-2; the D gene is possibly TRBD1 (6 bases). V was clipped by 5 bases and J by 5 bases, with 12 bases between them. Germline V gene sequence: CDR1 SGHTA, CDR2 FQGTGA. The CDR3 sequence is 13 residues long. CDR3 sequence: CASSPRGGYGYTF. The CDR3 DNA is TGTGCCAGCAGCCCGAGAGGGGGTTATGGCTACACCTTC.

V is TRBV28 and J is TRBJ2-7; 7 nucleotides line up with TRBD2. Trimming at V came to 3 bases and at J to 3 bases, leaving 8 bases not matched to a gene. The length of the CDR3 is 15 residues. Germline V gene sequence: CDR1 MDHEN, CDR2 SYDVKM. CDR3 coding DNA: TGTGCCAGCAGTTTTACGGGAGGAACCATCTACGAGCAGTACTTC. Translation gives CASSFTGGTIYEQYF.

The chain is built from TRBV25-1 and TRBJ2-7; D is uncertain. CDR3 length: 11 residues. The germline CDR1 and CDR2 sequences are MGHDK and SYGVNS. Trimming cost V 3 bases and J 5 bases, with 5 bases left between them. CDR3 residues: CASSELDEQYF. In DNA, the CDR3 is TGTGCCAGCAGTGAGTTAGACGAGCAGTACTTC.

The genes are TRBV6-1 and TRBJ2-5; 7 bases fit TRBD1. The V segment lost 4 bases and the J segment 3 bases; nucleotides outside the gene matches: 11. CDR1 MNHNS and CDR2 SASEGT come from the germline V gene. The CDR3 is 16 amino acids. The CDR3 DNA reads as TGTGCCAGCAGTGTGCACAGGGGACGAAATGAAGAGACCCAGTACTTC. Amino acids: CASSVHRGRNEETQYF.

This chain joins TRBV15 and TRBJ2-7; 7 positions agree with TRBD1. Losses at the gene ends were 6 bases for V and 0 bases for J; bases not matched to a gene: 8. The length of the CDR3 is 15 residues. Germline V gene data show CDR1 as LNHNV and CDR2 as YYDKDF (reference sequence). In nucleotides, the CDR3 is TGTGCCACCAGTATGGTGAGGGACAGCTCCTACGAGCAGTACTTC. Amino acids: CATSMVRDSSYEQYF. Complete variable domain (other parts from reference TRBV15 and TRBJ2-7): DAMVIQNPRYQVTQFGKPVTLSCSQTLNHNVMYWYQQKSSQAPKLLFHYYDKDFNNEADTPDNFQSRRPNTSFCFLDIRSPGLGDTAMYLCATSMVRDSSYEQYFGPGTRLTVT.

V gene TRBV18 combines with J gene TRBJ1-2, with D maybe TRBD1 (6 bases). V shed 3 bases and J shed 2 bases, with 13 bases lying between them. This CDR3 has 15 residues. Per germline, CDR1 KGHSH and CDR2 LQKENI. The CDR3 is CASSPLDSANYGYTF. Here the CDR3 DNA reads TGTGCCAGCTCACCCTTGGACAGCGCCAACTATGGCTACACCTTC.

Here the CDR3 DNA reads TGCGCCAGCAGCTTCGACAGGGAAAAACTGTTTTTT. Amino acid sequence: CASSFDREKLFF. This chain uses TRBV5-1 with TRBJ1-4; possible D gene TRBD1, 6 bases. The V and J ends lost 2 bases and 8 bases respectively, with 7 bases between them. Germline CDR1 and CDR2: SGHRS and YFSETQ. This CDR3 region has 12 residues.

The chain is built from TRBV6-1 and TRBJ2-5, with 14 bases lining up with TRBD2. This CDR3 is 15 amino acids long. V was pared by 4 bases and J by 5 bases, with 3 bases of the junction left unmatched. In germline, CDR1 is MNHNS, CDR2 SASEGT. The CDR3 nucleotides read TGTGCCAGCAGTGCGACTAGCGGGGGGGCCGAGACCCAGTACTTC. Its translation is CASSATSGGAETQYF.

V gene TRBV28 combines with J gene TRBJ2-5; D remains unclear. The J call may be faulty, since TRBJ2-7 better matches the DNA end. Germline V gene sequence: CDR1 MDHEN, CDR2 SYDVKM. CDR3 length: 11 residues. CDR3 amino acids: CASSLIYEQYF. The CDR3 DNA follows: TGTGCCAGCAGTCTCATCTACGAGCAGTACTTC.

This sequence joins TRBV5-1 and TRBJ2-5; 8 nucleotides agree with TRBD2. There are 18 residues in the CDR3. J lost 4 bases, V lost 4 bases, and 18 bases had no gene match. Germline V lookup: CDR1 SGHRS, CDR2 YFSETQ. The CDR3 region is CASSPAGRGGPNVETQYF. DNA of the CDR3: TGCGCCAGCAGCCCCGCTGGTCGGGGGGGGCCGAACGTAGAGACCCAGTACTTC.

The chain links TRBV18 to TRBJ1-1; TRBD1 might be the D (5 bases). CDR3 length: 14 amino acids. V dropped 3 bases and J dropped 1 base, with 9 bases sitting between them. Germline CDR1 KGHSH, CDR2 LQKENI. CDR3 in amino acids: CASSPGGKNTEAFF. Here the CDR3 DNA reads TGTGCCAGCTCACCCGGGGGGAAGAACACTGAAGCTTTCTTT.

V and J are TRBV5-6 and TRBJ2-7, with 7 bases lining up with TRBD2. Germline assignment: CDR1 SGHDT and CDR2 YYEEEE. The CDR3 sequence is 13 residues long. V lost 1 base, J lost 4 bases, and 2 bases stayed unmatched. The CDR3 sequence is CASSLQGGYEQYF. The DNA for the CDR3 is TGTGCCAGCAGCTTGCAGGGAGGGTACGAGCAGTACTTC.

The chain is built from TRBV7-9 and TRBJ2-1; 9 nucleotides match TRBD2. This CDR3 is built from 17 residues. Per the germline V gene, CDR1 is SEHNR and CDR2 is FQNEAQ (reference sequence). J gave up 0 bases and V 3 bases, and 6 bases lay outside the gene matches. The chain's CDR3 is CASSFNSGGSSYNEQFF. DNA for the CDR3: TGTGCCAGCAGCTTTAATAGCGGGGGATCCTCCTACAATGAGCAGTTCTTC.

This clone was detected a few times. J is TRBJ2-2 and V is TRBV5-1; tentative D call: TRBD2 (6 bases). The germline V gene has CDR1 SGHRS and CDR2 YFSETQ. The V gene lost 2 bases and the J gene lost 5 bases, with 13 bases spanning the gap. This CDR3 has 15 amino acids. The CDR3 DNA reads TGCGCCAGCAGCTTAGGGACTGGAAGAACCGGGGAGCTGTTTTTT. Its protein product is CASSLGTGRTGELFF.

The chain uses TRBV27 and TRBJ2-3, with 9 bases identical to TRBD2. The CDR3 is 14 amino acids. The germline V gene has CDR1 MNHEY and CDR2 SMNVEV (reference sequence). The junction had 12 bases not matched to a gene; V was cut back by 4 bases and J by 13 bases. In DNA, the CDR3 is TGTGCCAGCAGTTCTAGCGGGGCCAGGCAGTTCAAGTATTTT. This translates into CASSSSGARQFKYF.

CDR3 sequence reads: CASSEWARDSYNEQFF. In nucleotides, the CDR3 is TGTGCCAGCAGTGAATGGGCCAGGGACTCCTACAATGAGCAGTTCTTC. This sequence joins TRBV2 and TRBJ2-1; maybe TRBD1 (5 bases). V dropped 2 bases and J dropped 0 bases, with 11 bases sitting between them. The CDR3 covers 16 residues. CDR1 is SNHLY and CDR2 is FYNNEI in the germline V gene.

The table lists this clone with a count of one. The chain uses TRBV7-2 and TRBJ2-7; maybe TRBD1 (6 bases). The CDR3 has 17 amino acids. Germline V gene lookup returns CDR1 SGHTA and CDR2 FQGNSA. Trimming left V 3 bases short and J 1 base short, with 19 bases between. CDR3 nucleotide sequence: TGTGCCAGCAGCTTCGCCCACGGACAGCAGACTTCCTACGAGCAGTACTTC. Translation: CASSFAHGQQTSYEQYF.

The chain couples TRBV7-9 to TRBJ2-5, with 7 bases that match TRBD1. The CDR3 length is 15 residues. Germline loops: CDR1 SEHNR, CDR2 FQNEAQ (reference sequence). V gave up 6 bases and J gave up 2 bases; unmatched junction bases: 9. CDR3 amino acids: CASRVNKGQQETQYF. CDR3 bases: TGTGCCAGCAGAGTAAATAAGGGACAGCAAGAGACCCAGTACTTC.

The chain recombines TRBV5-3 with TRBJ2-4; D perhaps matches TRBD2 (6 bases). TRBV5-3 is known as an ORF, though its function is uncertain. This CDR3 has 11 residues. V gave up 4 bases and J gave up 15 bases, with 14 bases separating them. The chain's CDR3 is CARSRGDARYF. The CDR3 region has the DNA TGTGCCAGAAGCCGCGGGGACGCTCGGTACTTC.

The chain couples TRBV6-1 to TRBJ1-6; D unresolved. V was pared by 5 bases and J by 9 bases, with 14 bases between. The CDR3 has 14 amino acids. The germline V gene encodes CDR1 MNHNS and CDR2 SASEGT. The CDR3 spells CASSLDPAGSPLHF. In nucleotides, the CDR3 is TGTGCCAGCAGTCTCGACCCGGCGGGTTCACCCCTCCACTTT.

This sequence joins TRBV15 and TRBJ2-7; D gene uncertain. The CDR3 totals 13 residues. V dropped 0 bases and J dropped 6 bases, with 9 bases sitting between them. Germline assignment: CDR1 LNHNV and CDR2 YYDKDF (reference sequence). CDR3 residues: CATSRDIPTEQYF. CDR3 nucleotides: TGTGCCACCAGCAGAGATATACCTACCGAGCAGTACTTC.

CDR3 amino acids: CASSRRTSSEQYF. Written as DNA, the CDR3 is TGTGCCAGCAGCCGGCGGACTAGCTCCGAGCAGTACTTC. The gene calls are TRBV7-9 and TRBJ2-5, with TRBD2 identical over 8 bases. The DNA end is more similar to TRBJ2-7, so the J call may be wrong. The CDR3 length is 13 residues. Germline CDR1 reads SEHNR; CDR2 reads FQNEAQ (reference sequence).

The chain links TRBV5-1 to TRBJ2-5; TRBD2 might be the D (6 bases). CDR3 length: 14 amino acids. Deletions cut 4 bases from V and 1 base from J, with 11 bases between. Germline V gives CDR1 SGHRS, CDR2 YFSETQ. CDR3 protein: CASSQRAAQETQYF. Here the CDR3 DNA reads TGCGCCAGCAGCCAGCGGGCGGCCCAAGAGACCCAGTACTTC.

The V and J genes are TRBV28 and TRBJ2-7, with 10 positions matching TRBD2. The germline CDR1 and CDR2 sequences are MDHEN and SYDVKM. J was trimmed by 7 bases and V by 6 bases; bases with no gene match: 15. The CDR3 is 16 amino acids. This chain's CDR3 is CASRTGAGGLLREQYF. For the CDR3, the DNA is TGTGCCAGCAGAACCGGAGCGGGAGGGCTTTTGAGGGAGCAGTACTTC.

V and J are TRBV2 and TRBJ2-3; the match to TRBD2 covers 11 bases. The V gene's germline CDR1 is SNHLY and CDR2 FYNNEI. CDR3 length: 15 amino acids. Germline trimming cut 5 bases from V and 6 bases from J; bases unmatched to any gene: 7. The CDR3: CASSPTSGRADTQYF. As DNA, the CDR3 is TGTGCCAGCAGTCCTACTAGCGGGAGAGCGGATACGCAGTATTTT. Full variable domain (remainder filled in from reference TRBV2 and TRBJ2-3): EPEVTQTPSHQVTQMGQEVILRCVPISNHLYFYWYRQILGQKVEFLVSFYNNEISEKSEIFDDQFSVERPDGSNFTLKIRSTKLEDSAMYFCASSPTSGRADTQYFGPGTRLTVL.